A selection of T cell receptor beta chains follows, all from one sample in a study of T-cell memory formation after mild COVID-19. TCRdb called the 5' RACE reads again in MiXCR, with one record for every CDR3 protein. The data show some 280,000 distinct CDR3 sequences, roughly 17% seen once. Material for sequencing was PBMCs or a T cell subset sorted from them (not recorded which). The source is a man younger than 35 who had mild COVID-19 (a few samples of this study predate the infection). Cell type and time point are not known. The conserved cysteine and the conserved F or W are not part of the CDR3 here.

V gene | CDR3 length | CDR3 protein
TRBV12-3/TRBV12-4 | 9 | ASRGNGGFH
TRBV20-1 | 13 | SAREFGGGNYGYT
TRBV19 | 11 | ASSISSGTEAF
TRBV10-3 | 15 | AISELGEGVRNTEAF
TRBV18 | 15 | ASSPPWLAGRMKEQF
TRBV4-3 | 14 | ASSQDQYGLREKLF
TRBV10-3 | 14 | AISGDRGSSYNEQF
TRBV5-1 | 13 | ASSSRGVSYNEQF
TRBV12-3/TRBV12-4 | 14 | ASSRGLLATNEKLF
TRBV7-9 | 12 | ASSRGDRQETQY
TRBV7-2 | 14 | ASSLALGGAGDTQY
TRBV12-5 | 13 | ASGFREGSGPEAF
TRBV24-1 | 13 | ATSGPGQGNYGYT
TRBV29-1 | 13 | SVEVLGTGNYGYT
TRBV5-6 | 10 | ASSLAVSPLH
TRBV5-1 | 11 | ASSPDFGVELF
TRBV6-6 | 10 | ASSIDRGWAF
TRBV29-1 | 16 | SVEGGRGHSSSYNEQF
TRBV11-2 | 11 | ASSPGQDYGYT
TRBV5-8 | 12 | ASSTGPPHYGYT
TRBV11-2 | 13 | ASSLGAGRYNEQF
TRBV19 | 12 | ASSTGPPNEKLF
TRBV4-2 | 14 | ASSQSGTSGGNTQY
TRBV6-4 | 11 | ASSEVRGTEAF
TRBV18 | 11 | ASSPPFPYEQY
TRBV4-1 | 14 | ASSRTSGQSSYEQY
TRBV18 | 17 | ASSPRGGWGAGTQETQY
TRBV4-3 | 13 | ASRPGTSAYNEQF
TRBV7-2 | 13 | ASSSPGQGFHEQY
TRBV20-1 | 15 | SARDHGKGNSNQPQH
TRBV29-1 | 12 | SVERLDTTYEQY
TRBV20-1 | 12 | SARDRLGRETQY
TRBV7-2 | 14 | ASSPGVAGAYNEQF
TRBV5-1 | 12 | ASSPEGSYNEQF
TRBV6-5 | 11 | ASSYPGHNEQF
TRBV6-4 | 13 | ASSDSRGARNEQF
TRBV11-1 | 14 | ASSRETGGSYNEQF
TRBV10-3 | 13 | AISAGTGGGETQY
TRBV20-1 | 10 | SPIGSNTEAF
TRBV7-2 | 9 | ASSPTRVRY
TRBV4-1 | 11 | ASSQPRGETQY
TRBV6-6 | 14 | ASRGYQGLRVETQY
TRBV5-5 | 14 | ASSWRGLAWSDTQY
TRBV15 | 12 | ATTLAGGFNEQF
TRBV5-1 | 11 | ASSVVGIHGYT
TRBV20-1 | 10 | SARLPGYGYT
TRBV7-6 | 13 | ASSVGGQGIDTQY
TRBV12-5 | 12 | ASQKVPRDYGYT
TRBV3-1 | 14 | ASSHRETTGNYGYT
TRBV7-2 | 14 | ASSSAGKWNTGELF
TRBV10-3 | 11 | AISGTGLETQY
TRBV12-3/TRBV12-4 | 13 | ASTVGGDSYNEQF
TRBV5-6 | 11 | ASSQEGGAEQF
TRBV25-1 | 13 | ASSESGQGGYGYT